This TCR beta chain was identified during a study of shared clonotypes between healthy human individuals (dated by TCRdb to 2020 to 2022). About the full investigation: The cohort comprised two women and a few men aged 18 to 49 years. Between about 0.94 and 10 billion PBMCs per donor were obtained by leukapheresis. For each donor, CD4 naive and CD4 memory were each given three plates, CD8 naive was given two plates, and CD8 memory was given one plate. To estimate repertoire size and how much clonotype sharing occurs between individuals, the study deeply sequenced the blood TCR repertoires of roughly 5 healthy adults. To increase sequencing depth and limit assay-specific biases, TCR repertoire library preparation and sequencing were carried out by different laboratories using diverse techniques. What the work shows at the level of the full study, not this receptor alone: The small number of donors limited the genetic and exposure-history diversity represented. Pairwise subsampling led to the expectation that sequencing depth would affect the degree of clonotype sharing among donors. Approximately 4.8% of naive CD4, 3.5% of naive CD8, around 2.3% of memory CD4, and 0.4% of memory CD8 clonotypes were shared across a few donors. Larger estimated clonotype richness was generally found for naive subsets than for memory subsets. Sampling was restricted to blood, and TCR repertoires in tissues likely differ from the TCR repertoires found in blood. Clonotypes shared by all four sorted-subset donors showed higher generation probabilities than non-shared clonotypes. Rarefaction of sorted-subset datasets indicated incomplete sequencing despite the large sequencing depth.

The V end loses 4 bases and the J end loses 4 bases, and a stretch of 12 bases separates them. Reading from cysteine to phenylalanine, the CDR3 counts 13 amino acids. CDR3 DNA is the only sequence kept; it has 39 bases, read in frame from the first base. CDR1 is given as SGHRS and CDR2 as YFSETQ, both from the germline V gene. Healthy HIV-negative adults with no recently reported acute infections or vaccinations were included as donors. Every donor was a Caucasian adult residing in Nashville, Tennessee, USA. Magnetic negative selection was used to enrich CD4+ T cells, after which naive cells were positively selected on CD45RA and the negative fraction became the memory subset. After blood collection by leukapheresis, PBMCs were isolated using Ficoll-Histopaque density gradient centrifugation and then cryopreserved in the vapor phase of liquid nitrogen. Analytical flow cytometry was used to check the purity and quantity of every magnetically sorted T cell population. Genomic DNA was isolated from every sorted fraction and measured by UV absorbance on a Nanodrop 2000c.

Turning to this clone: The specificity of this receptor is unknown. It has no much larger one-base neighbor in the sample; base qualities were not kept.

Using the deep immunoSEQ assay, multiplex PCR amplified TCR CDR3 regions from genomic DNA. Genomic DNA extracted from each cell subset was distributed evenly over all wells of several immunoSEQ 96-well plates, and each plate served as one replicate. For sorted subsets, about 0.2 ug genomic DNA, equal to about 30,000 T cell genomes, was loaded into each replicate PCR. Purified libraries were measured with a Qubit 3.0 fluorometer, size-checked on a Bioanalyzer 2100, and measured again with the KAPA Library Quantification kit. A separate single-read 150-cycle Illumina NextSeq 550 flow cell was used to sequence each immunoSEQ 96-well plate. For the original study's pipeline: Because the immunoSEQ output held only junctional sequences and lacked quality scores, the filtering could not match the filtering applied to full-length reads. To assign V/J genes and CDR3, sequences were annotated against IMGT germline references using PyIR, a Python wrapper for IgBLAST v1.9. Reads with weak V/J assignments (E-value above 1e-6), missing CDR3, stop codons, out-of-frame junctions, or ambiguous translated residues were removed. A V3J clonotype was defined by an identical inferred V gene, J gene, and CDR3 amino acid sequence. Percentage overlap between repertoires was computed as shared unique clonotypes divided by the size of the smaller repertoire. Richness of each repertoire was evaluated using RTK rarefaction, the Chao1 estimator, and Recon v2.1 estimates of unobserved clonotypes. Generation probabilities for all TCRbeta clonotypes obtained by the gDNA method from a handful of donors were computed using OLGA. As stored in TCRdb, this immuneACCESS dataset retains in-frame rearrangements with V and J assigned. A fraction of the clones does not appear; measured against another copy, unresolved V genes explain less than half of the discrepancy, and the remainder lacks a known reason. That table furnishes V, J and clone size, whereas the DNA furnished D and trimming. For this sample there are 2 million to 2.5 million clones; almost 96% appear just once. Around 0.13% of the sample belongs to the ten largest clones.

Sequencing was carried out using naive CD4+ T cells sorted from blood. The cell subset or site label, read with the paper, signifies: CD45RA+ positively selected. This clonotype originated in a man between 18 and 35 years old in good health. The chain is made from TRBV5-1 and TRBJ2-7; no D gene is confidently identified. The CDR3 has the sequence CASSAESVYEQYF. At the DNA level, the sequence is TGCGCCAGCAGCGCGGAGTCAGTGTACGAGCAGTACTTC.